Listed here are 4 T cell receptor beta chains from one sample, sequenced in a study of T-cell memory formation after mild COVID-19. TCRdb used MiXCR to reprocess the 5' RACE reads, holding one entry per CDR3 protein. The sample lists approximately 490,000 distinct CDR3 sequences, over 20% occurring once. Sequenced sample: PBMCs or a T cell subset sorted from them (not recorded which). Source of these receptors: an adult woman who had mild COVID-19 (a few samples of this study predate the infection). Cell type and time point are not known.

This clonotype was seen only a few times. The chain uses TRBV12-3 or TRBV12-4 and TRBJ2-3, with TRBD2 matching 13 bases. The CDR3 runs 17 residues. The trim removed 5 bases at V and 5 bases at J, leaving 10 bases unmatched. CDR3 nucleotide sequence: TGTGCCAGCAGTGGAATACTAGCGGGGGGGCCATTAGATACGCAGTATTTT. This translates into CASSGILAGGPLDTQYF.

This clonotype turned up a few times. V usage is TRBV5-1 and J usage is TRBJ2-1; D assignment may be TRBD1 or TRBD2 (5 bases each). In germline, CDR1 is SGHRS, CDR2 YFSETQ. The V end lost 6 bases, the J end lost 10 bases, and 11 bases lay between the germline ends. This CDR3 comprises 11 residues. The CDR3 sequence: CASNFGTEQFF. The CDR3 DNA sequence: TGCGCCAGCAACTTTGGGACCGAGCAGTTCTTC.

This clonotype was counted between two and nine times. The rearrangement joins TRBV12-3 or TRBV12-4 to TRBJ1-1; D unclear. Trimming stripped 4 bases from V and 11 bases from J, with 11 bases between. The CDR3 has 11 residues. The CDR3 here is CASSSSINAFF. The DNA of the CDR3 is TGTGCCAGCAGTTCCTCCATAAATGCTTTCTTT.

J is TRBJ2-3 and V is TRBV6-5; 10 bases are a match to TRBD1. V lost 6 bases, J lost 3 bases, and 6 bases stayed unmatched. The CDR3 is 15 amino acids. Germline V gene sequence: CDR1 MNHEY, CDR2 SVGAGI. CDR3 DNA: TGTGCCAGCAGCCCGACAGGGGGCCAGACAGATACGCAGTATTTT. This codes for CASSPTGGQTDTQYF.